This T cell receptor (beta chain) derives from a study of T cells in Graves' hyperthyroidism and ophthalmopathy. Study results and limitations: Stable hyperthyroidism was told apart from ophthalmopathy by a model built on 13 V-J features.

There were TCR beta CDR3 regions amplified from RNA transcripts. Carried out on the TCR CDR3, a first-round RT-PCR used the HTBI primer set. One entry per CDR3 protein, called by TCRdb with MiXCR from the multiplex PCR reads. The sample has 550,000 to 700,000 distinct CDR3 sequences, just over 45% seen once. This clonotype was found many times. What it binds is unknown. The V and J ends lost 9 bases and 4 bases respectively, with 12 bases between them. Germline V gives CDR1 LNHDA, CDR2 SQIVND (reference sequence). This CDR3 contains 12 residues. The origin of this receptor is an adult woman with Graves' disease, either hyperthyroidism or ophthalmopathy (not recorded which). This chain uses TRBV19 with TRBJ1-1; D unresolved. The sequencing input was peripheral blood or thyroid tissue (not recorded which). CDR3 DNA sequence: TGTGCCAGCAGCATCCCTGGCACTGAAGCTTTCTTT. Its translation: CASSIPGTEAFF.